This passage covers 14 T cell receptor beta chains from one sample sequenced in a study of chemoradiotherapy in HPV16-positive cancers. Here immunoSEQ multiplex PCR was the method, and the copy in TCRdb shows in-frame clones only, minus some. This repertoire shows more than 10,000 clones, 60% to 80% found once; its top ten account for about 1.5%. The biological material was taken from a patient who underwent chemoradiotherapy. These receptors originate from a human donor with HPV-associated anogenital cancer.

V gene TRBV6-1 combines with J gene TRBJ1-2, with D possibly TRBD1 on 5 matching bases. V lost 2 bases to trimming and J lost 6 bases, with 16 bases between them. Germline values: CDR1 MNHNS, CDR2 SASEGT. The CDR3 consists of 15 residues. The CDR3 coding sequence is TGTGCCAGCAGTGAACTACCCCCAGGGAGTAATGGCTACACCTTC. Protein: CASSELPPGSNGYTF.

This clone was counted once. The CDR3 protein is CASSEAPGENYGYTF. CDR3 coding DNA: TGTGCCAGCAGTGAAGCACCAGGGGAGAACTATGGCTACACCTTC. V usage is TRBV6-1 and J usage is TRBJ1-2, with D perhaps TRBD1 (6 bases). CDR3 length equals 15 residues. The V gene's germline CDR1 is MNHNS and CDR2 SASEGT. V was clipped by 0 bases and J by 2 bases, with 10 bases between them.

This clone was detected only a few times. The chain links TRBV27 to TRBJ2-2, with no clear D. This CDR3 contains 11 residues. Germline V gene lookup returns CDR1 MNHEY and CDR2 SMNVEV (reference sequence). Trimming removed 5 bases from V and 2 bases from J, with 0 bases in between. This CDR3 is CASSNTGELFF. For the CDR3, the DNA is TGTGCCAGCAGTAACACCGGGGAGCTGTTTTTT.

CDR3 loop: CASSIFRGGFYEQYF. In DNA form, the CDR3 reads TGTGCCAGTAGTATATTCCGCGGGGGGTTCTACGAGCAGTACTTC. The chain recombines TRBV19 with TRBJ2-7; 8 nucleotides match TRBD2. Germline V gives CDR1 LNHDA, CDR2 SQIVND (reference sequence). Trimming cost V 2 bases and J 3 bases; bases outside gene matches: 6. The CDR3 is 15 residues long.

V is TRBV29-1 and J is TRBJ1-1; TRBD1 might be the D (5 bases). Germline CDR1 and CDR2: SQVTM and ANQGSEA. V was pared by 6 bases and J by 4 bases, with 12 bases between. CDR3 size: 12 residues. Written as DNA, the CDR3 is TGCAGCGTCGCAGGGTCAGCCACTGAAGCTTTCTTT. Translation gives CSVAGSATEAFF.

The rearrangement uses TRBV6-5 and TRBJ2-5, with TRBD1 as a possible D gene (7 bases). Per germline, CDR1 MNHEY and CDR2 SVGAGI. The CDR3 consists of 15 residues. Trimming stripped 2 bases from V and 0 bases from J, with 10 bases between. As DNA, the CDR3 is TGTGCCAGCAGTTACCAGGGGGGCTACCAAGAGACCCAGTACTTC. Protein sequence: CASSYQGGYQETQYF.

CDR3 sequence reads: CASSPGRGSYEQYF. DNA of the CDR3: TGTGCCAGCTCACCGGGCAGGGGGTCCTACGAGCAGTACTTC. This chain links TRBV18 with TRBJ2-7; 7 bases align to TRBD1. The CDR3 covers 14 residues. The V gene's germline CDR1 is KGHSH and CDR2 LQKENI. With 3 bases clipped from V and 1 base from J, the junction kept 3 bases outside the gene matches.

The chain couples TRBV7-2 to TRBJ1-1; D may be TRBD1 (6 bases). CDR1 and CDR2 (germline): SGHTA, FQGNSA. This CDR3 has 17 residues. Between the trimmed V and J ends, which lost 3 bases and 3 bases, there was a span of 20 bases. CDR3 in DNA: TGTGCCAGCAGCTTCGTCGGGACATTATCCTTCCACACTGAAGCTTTCTTT. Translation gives CASSFVGTLSFHTEAFF. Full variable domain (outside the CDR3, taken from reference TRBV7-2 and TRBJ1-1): GAGVSQSPSNKVTEKGKDVELRCDPISGHTALYWYRQSLGQGLEFLIYFQGNSAPDKSGLPSDRFSAERTGGSVSTLTIQRTQQEDSAVYLCASSFVGTLSFHTEAFFGQGTRLTVV.

DNA of the CDR3: TGTGCCAGCAGCTTAGGCAATTCGGGGGGCGGCTACGAGCAGTACTTC. Protein: CASSLGNSGGGYEQYF. The rearrangement links TRBV13 to TRBJ2-7, with a tentative D call TRBD2 (7 bases). The germline gives CDR1 PRHDT, CDR2 FYEKMQ (reference sequence). The V end was cut by 0 bases, the J end by 3 bases, with 15 bases between. The CDR3 runs to 16 residues. The complete variable domain, with remaining parts taken from reference TRBV13 and TRBJ2-7, reads AAGVIQSPRHLIKEKRETATLKCYPIPRHDTVYWYQQGPGQDPQFLISFYEKMQSDKGSIPDRFSAQQFSDYHSELNMSSLELGDSALYFCASSLGNSGGGYEQYFGPGTRLTVT.

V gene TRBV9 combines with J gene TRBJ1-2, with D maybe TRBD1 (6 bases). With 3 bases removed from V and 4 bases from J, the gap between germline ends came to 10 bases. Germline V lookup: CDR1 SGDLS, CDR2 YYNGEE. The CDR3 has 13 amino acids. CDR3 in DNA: TGTGCCAGCAGCGAGGGGGGGGGCTATGGCTACACCTTC. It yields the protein CASSEGGGYGYTF.

The CDR3 loop reads CASSLKTDTEAFF. Written as DNA, the CDR3 is TGCGCCAGCAGCTTAAAGACGGACACTGAAGCTTTCTTT. This chain connects TRBV5-1 to TRBJ1-1; D gene uncertain. In germline, CDR1 is SGHRS, CDR2 YFSETQ. The CDR3 runs 13 residues. The V and J ends lost 2 bases and 3 bases respectively, with 8 bases between them. Looking up the rest from reference TRBV5-1 and TRBJ1-1 gives the full variable domain: KAGVTQTPRYLIKTRGQQVTLSCSPISGHRSVSWYQQTPGQGLQFLFEYFSETQRNKGNFPGRFSGRQFSNSRSEMNVSTLELGDSALYLCASSLKTDTEAFFGQGTRLTVV.

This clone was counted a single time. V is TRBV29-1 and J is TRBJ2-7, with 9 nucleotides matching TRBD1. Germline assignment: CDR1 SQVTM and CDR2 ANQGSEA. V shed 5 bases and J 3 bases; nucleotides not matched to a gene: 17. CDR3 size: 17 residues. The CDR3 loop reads CSVSRGQGSRSYYEQYF. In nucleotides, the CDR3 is TGCAGCGTTTCAAGGGGACAGGGATCAAGGTCTTACTACGAGCAGTACTTC.

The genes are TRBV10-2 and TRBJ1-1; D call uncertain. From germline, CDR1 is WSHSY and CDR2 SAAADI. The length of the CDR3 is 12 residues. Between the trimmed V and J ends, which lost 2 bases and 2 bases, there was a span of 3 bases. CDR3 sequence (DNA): TGCGCCAGCAGTGAGCGAAACACTGAAGCTTTCTTT. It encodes CASSERNTEAFF.

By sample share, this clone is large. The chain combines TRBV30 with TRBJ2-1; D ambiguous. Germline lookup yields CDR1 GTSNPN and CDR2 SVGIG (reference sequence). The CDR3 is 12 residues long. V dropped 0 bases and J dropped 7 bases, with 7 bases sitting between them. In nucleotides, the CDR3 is TGTGCCTGGAGTGTAGATAGGAATGAGCAGTTCTTC. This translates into CAWSVDRNEQFF.